This is a list of T cell receptor beta chains from one sample in a study of shared clonotypes between healthy human individuals. The protocol was immunoSEQ multiplex PCR, while the TCRdb copy is restricted to in-frame clones and leaves out a portion. The sample includes about 380,000 clones, roughly 96% of them seen just once. Sequenced: memory CD8+ T cells sorted from blood. The source is a man aged 25 to 45 in good health. CDR3s include the opening cysteine and the closing phenylalanine or tryptophan. A D gene is named only where the DNA matches it firmly. Rows may omit the clone size; those that give it use once, few, many or a size class.

clone size	D gene	V gene	J gene	CDR3 protein	CDR3 DNA
NA	NA	TRBV15	TRBJ2-7	CATSRDLDSYEQYF	TGTGCCACCAGCAGAGATCTCGACTCCTACGAGCAGTACTTC
NA	TRBD2	TRBV7-6	TRBJ2-5	CASSLAALAGTQYF	TGTGCCAGCAGCTTAGCGGCACTAGCGGGGACCCAGTACTTC
NA	TRBD2	TRBV5-5	TRBJ2-5	CASRQSGSGETQYF	TGTGCCAGCAGACAGAGCGGGAGTGGAGAGACCCAGTACTTC
NA	NA	TRBV6-5	TRBJ2-3	CASSYSPQGSDTQYF	TGTGCCAGCAGTTACTCACCACAGGGATCAGATACGCAGTATTTT
NA	TRBD2	TRBV15	TRBJ2-3	CATSRDKAGGHGDTQYF	TGTGCCACCAGCAGAGATAAGGCGGGAGGGCATGGGGATACGCAGTATTTT
NA	NA	TRBV7-4	TRBJ2-1	CASRGRFYNEQFF	TGTGCCAGCAGGGGGCGCTTCTACAATGAGCAGTTCTTC
NA	TRBD1	TRBV5-1	TRBJ2-1	CASSWRQGAYNEQFF	TGCGCCAGCAGCTGGAGACAGGGGGCTTACAATGAGCAGTTCTTC
NA	TRBD2	TRBV5-1	TRBJ2-5	CASGGGATQETQYF	TGCGCCAGCGGGGGGGGTGCTACTCAAGAGACCCAGTACTTC
once	NA	TRBV10-1	TRBJ1-2	CASSESGLRGYTF	TGCGCCAGCAGTGAGTCGGGACTACGAGGCTACACCTTC
NA	NA	TRBV5-1	TRBJ2-7	CAPYEQYF	TGCGCCCCCTACGAGCAGTACTTC
NA	TRBD2	TRBV27	TRBJ2-7	CASSLTSGRWYEQYF	TGTGCCAGCAGTCTGACTAGCGGGAGGTGGTACGAGCAGTACTTC
NA	NA	TRBV4-1	TRBJ2-4	CASSQVLDKDIQYF	TGCGCCAGCAGCCAAGTACTGGACAAAGACATTCAGTACTTC
NA	TRBD2	TRBV4-2	TRBJ2-3	CASRGLAGADTQYF	TGTGCCAGCAGGGGTCTAGCGGGAGCAGATACGCAGTATTTT
NA	NA	TRBV13	TRBJ1-1	CASSLKPRGTEAFF	TGTGCCAGCAGCTTAAAGCCCCGGGGCACTGAAGCTTTCTTT
NA	TRBD1	TRBV28	TRBJ1-1	CASSPDRGRNTEAFF	TGTGCCAGCAGTCCGGACAGGGGGCGTAATACTGAAGCTTTCTTT
NA	TRBD2	TRBV18	TRBJ2-7	CASSHPGASGSLSYEQYF	TGTGCCAGCTCACATCCCGGAGCTAGCGGATCCCTATCCTACGAGCAGTACTTC
NA	NA	TRBV28	TRBJ2-7	CASRGFWSGGMTTEQYF	TGTGCCAGCAGGGGTTTTTGGTCCGGCGGGATGACAACCGAGCAGTACTTC
NA	NA	TRBV19	TRBJ1-5	CASTPFGGIGNQPQHF	TGTGCCAGTACCCCCTTCGGGGGAATAGGCAATCAGCCCCAGCATTTT
NA	NA	TRBV28	TRBJ2-7	CASSFPLEGPYEQYF	TGTGCCAGCAGTTTCCCCCTAGAGGGTCCCTACGAGCAGTACTTC
NA	NA	TRBV5-4	TRBJ2-3	CASSDRLGVGTDTQYF	TGTGCCAGCAGCGACAGACTTGGGGTCGGCACAGATACGCAGTATTTT
NA	NA	TRBV6-1	TRBJ2-2	CASSDFRQGNTGELFF	TGTGCCAGCAGTGACTTCAGGCAGGGAAACACCGGGGAGCTGTTTTTT
NA	TRBD2	TRBV2	TRBJ2-5	CASTPREVGTQYF	TGTGCCAGCACTCCGCGGGAGGTAGGGACCCAGTACTTC
NA	NA	TRBV2	TRBJ1-1	CASRGAQGNTEAFF	TGTGCCAGCAGGGGGGCGCAGGGGAACACTGAAGCTTTCTTT
NA	NA	TRBV9	TRBJ2-3	CASSVTLTDTQYF	TGTGCCAGCAGCGTAACCCTCACAGATACGCAGTATTTT
NA	NA	TRBV5-6	TRBJ1-2	CASSYSFYGYTF	TGTGCCAGCAGCTACAGTTTCTATGGCTACACCTTC
NA	NA	TRBV7-9	TRBJ2-1	CASSLVLGTEQFF	TGTGCCAGCAGCTTAGTATTAGGGACTGAGCAGTTCTTC
NA	NA	TRBV29-1	TRBJ1-1	CSVYTGWGAFF	TGCAGCGTGTACACAGGGTGGGGAGCTTTCTTT
NA	NA	TRBV6-1	TRBJ2-7	CASSEARRLGTYEQYF	TGTGCCAGCAGTGAAGCTAGGCGGTTGGGCACCTACGAGCAGTACTTC
NA	TRBD1	TRBV30	TRBJ1-5	CAWSPRTGEMGQPQHF	TGTGCCTGGAGCCCTAGGACAGGGGAAATGGGTCAGCCCCAGCATTTT
NA	NA	TRBV10-3	TRBJ1-2	CAISDRPNYGYTF	TGTGCCATCAGTGACAGACCTAACTATGGCTACACCTTC
NA	TRBD2	TRBV5-8	TRBJ2-5	CASSLALREGQETQYF	TGTGCCAGCAGCTTGGCCCTGCGGGAGGGGCAAGAGACCCAGTACTTC
NA	NA	TRBV27	TRBJ2-3	CASSIGADTQYF	TGTGCCAGCAGTATAGGGGCAGATACGCAGTATTTT
NA	NA	TRBV11-2	TRBJ1-1	CASSLDRGSQVAFF	TGTGCCAGCAGCTTAGATCGGGGCAGCCAGGTGGCTTTCTTT
NA	NA	TRBV9	TRBJ2-3	CASSGTAGSLKGDTQYF	TGTGCCAGCAGCGGGACCGCGGGCAGTCTAAAGGGAGATACGCAGTATTTT
once	NA	TRBV9	TRBJ2-5	CASSAGSEETQYF	TGTGCCAGCAGCGCCGGGAGTGAAGAGACCCAGTACTTC
NA	NA	TRBV28	TRBJ2-7	CASRRQVRYEQYF	TGTGCCAGCAGAAGACAGGTCCGCTACGAGCAGTACTTC
NA	NA	TRBV18	TRBJ2-3	CASSPRTGSDTQYF	TGTGCCAGCTCACCGAGGACGGGTTCAGATACGCAGTATTTT
NA	NA	TRBV28	TRBJ2-4	CASEKGPLAKNIQYF	TGTGCCAGCGAAAAGGGACCGCTAGCCAAAAACATTCAGTACTTC
NA	TRBD1	TRBV6-6	TRBJ2-6	CASRRTGRGANVLTF	TGTGCCAGCAGGCGGACAGGGCGGGGGGCCAACGTCCTGACTTTC
NA	NA	TRBV18	TRBJ2-2	CASSPPRTSGELFF	TGTGCCAGCTCACCACCCCGCACGAGCGGGGAGCTGTTTTTT
NA	NA	TRBV9	TRBJ2-5	CASSVAPEETQYF	TGTGCCAGCAGCGTAGCACCAGAAGAGACCCAGTACTTC
once	TRBD1	TRBV10-3	TRBJ1-1	CAISENRGRGTEAFF	TGTGCCATCAGTGAGAACAGGGGCAGGGGCACTGAAGCTTTCTTT
once	NA	TRBV6-6	TRBJ2-1	CGTSGYNEQFF	TGTGGGACTTCAGGGTACAATGAGCAGTTCTTC
NA	NA	TRBV28	TRBJ2-3	CASSKTSFQADTQYF	TGTGCCAGCAGTAAGACTAGTTTCCAGGCAGATACGCAGTATTTT
once	TRBD1	TRBV19	TRBJ2-7	CASSLRGTGLYEQYF	TGTGCCAGTAGTCTCAGGGGGACAGGGCTTTACGAGCAGTACTTC
NA	TRBD2	TRBV4-2	TRBJ2-1	CASSQDLAGYYNEQFF	TGTGCCAGCAGCCAAGATCTAGCGGGATACTACAATGAGCAGTTCTTC
NA	TRBD2	TRBV6-5	TRBJ2-1	CASSYWTGGRNEQFF	TGTGCCAGCAGTTACTGGACGGGAGGGAGGAATGAGCAGTTCTTC
NA	NA	TRBV27	TRBJ2-4	CASSLGGPPSRDIQYF	TGTGCCAGCAGTTTAGGGGGACCACCCTCGCGGGACATTCAGTACTTC
once	NA	TRBV7-8	TRBJ2-2	CASSPIEGELFF	TGTGCCAGCAGCCCCATAGAGGGGGAGCTGTTTTTT
NA	NA	TRBV5-4	TRBJ2-1	CASSRTGTTNTQFF	TGTGCCAGCAGCCGAACTGGGACCACTAATACTCAGTTCTTC
NA	NA	TRBV4-1	TRBJ1-3	CASSQGAGSGNTIYF	TGCGCCAGCAGCCAGGGGGCTGGCTCTGGAAACACCATATATTTT
once	NA	TRBV7-9	TRBJ1-3	CASSFPRGSDGNTIYF	TGTGCCAGCAGCTTTCCCCGGGGGTCGGATGGAAACACCATATATTTT
NA	NA	TRBV14	TRBJ2-7	CASSQVRQGYEQYF	TGTGCCAGCAGCCAAGTAAGGCAGGGGTACGAGCAGTACTTC
NA	TRBD2	TRBV27	TRBJ2-1	CATTPVGLAHNEQFF	TGTGCCACAACCCCGGTGGGACTAGCGCACAATGAGCAGTTCTTC